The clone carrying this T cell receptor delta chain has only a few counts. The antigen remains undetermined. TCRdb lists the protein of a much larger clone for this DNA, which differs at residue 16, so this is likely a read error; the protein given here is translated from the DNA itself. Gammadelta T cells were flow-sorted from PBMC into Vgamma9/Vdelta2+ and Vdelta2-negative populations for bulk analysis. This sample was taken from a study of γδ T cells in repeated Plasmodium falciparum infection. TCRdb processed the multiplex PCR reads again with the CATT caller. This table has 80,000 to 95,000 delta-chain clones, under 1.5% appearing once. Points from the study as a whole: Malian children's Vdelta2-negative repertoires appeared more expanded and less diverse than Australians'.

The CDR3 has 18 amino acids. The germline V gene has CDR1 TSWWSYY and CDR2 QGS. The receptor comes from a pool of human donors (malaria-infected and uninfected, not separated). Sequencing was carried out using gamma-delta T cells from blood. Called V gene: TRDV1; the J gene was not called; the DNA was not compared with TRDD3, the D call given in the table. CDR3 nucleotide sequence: TGTGCTCTTGGGGAAGTGGGAGGGATCCCATCCTACACCGATAAACGCATCTTT. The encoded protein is CALGEVGGIPSYTDKRIF.